Below are 3 T cell receptor beta chains sequenced from a single sample in a study of beta chain features in type 1 diabetes. These receptors' antigens are unknown. Expressed TCRB transcripts were sequenced because the isolated RNA had all been reverse transcribed beforehand. The table came from immunoSEQ multiplex PCR; TCRdb's copy has only in-frame clones and leaves some out. This sample yields about 400,000 clones, of which over 10% are seen a single time; approximately 0.01% belongs to the top ten. General study points: Type 1 diabetes patients showed a moderate but significant shortening of TCRB CDR3s in all four CD4+ subsets.

Input material: naive CD4+ T cells from blood. These receptors were obtained from a woman aged 18-29 years with type 1 diabetes.

The chain combines TRBV28 with TRBJ2-1, with D possibly matching TRBD1 (5 bases). V was trimmed by 6 bases and J by 5 bases, leaving 8 bases between them. Germline V lookup: CDR1 MDHEN, CDR2 SYDVKM. The CDR3 is made up of 12 amino acids. The CDR3 DNA follows: TGTGCCAGCAGCAGGGTCCACAATGAGCAGTTCTTC. It specifies CASSRVHNEQFF. Combining the CDR3 with reference TRBV28 and TRBJ2-1 gives the whole variable domain DVKVTQSSRYLVKRTGEKVFLECVQDMDHENMFWYRQDPGLGLRLIYFSYDVKMKEKGDIPEGYSVSREKKERFSLILESASTNQTSMYLCASSRVHNEQFFGPGTRLTVL.

This clone showed up just a few times. The J gene is TRBJ2-3, the V gene TRBV15, with 7 bases matching TRBD1. This CDR3 region has 13 residues. Germline V gene lookup returns CDR1 LNHNV and CDR2 YYDKDF (reference sequence). After removal of 5 bases from V and 6 bases from J, the junction contained 5 bases not matched to a gene. CDR3 nucleotide sequence: TGTGCCACCAGCTCGACCAGGGGGGATACGCAGTATTTT. This gives the protein CATSSTRGDTQYF.

This sequence joins TRBV5-1 and TRBJ1-2, with D unresolved. The length of the CDR3 is 14 residues. Germline-derived CDR1 and CDR2 are SGHRS and YFSETQ. V lost 1 base, J lost 7 bases, and 14 bases lay in between. The CDR3: CASSLFLSGFGYTF. CDR3 DNA sequence: TGCGCCAGCAGCTTGTTTCTGTCGGGGTTTGGCTACACCTTC.